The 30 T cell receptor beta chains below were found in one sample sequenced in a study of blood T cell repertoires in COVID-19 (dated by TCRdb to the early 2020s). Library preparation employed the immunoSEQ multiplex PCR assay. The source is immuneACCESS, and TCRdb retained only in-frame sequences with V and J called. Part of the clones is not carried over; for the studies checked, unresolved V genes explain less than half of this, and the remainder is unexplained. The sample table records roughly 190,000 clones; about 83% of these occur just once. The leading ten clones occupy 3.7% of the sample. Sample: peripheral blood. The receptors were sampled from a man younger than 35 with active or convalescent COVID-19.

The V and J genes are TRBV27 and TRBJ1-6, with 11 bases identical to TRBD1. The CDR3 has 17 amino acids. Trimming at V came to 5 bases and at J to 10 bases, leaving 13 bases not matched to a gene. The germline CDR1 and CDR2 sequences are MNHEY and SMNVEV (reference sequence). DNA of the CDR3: TGTGCCAGCAGTCCCAAGCCGGGGGACAGGGGGAGGTCACCCCTCCACTTT. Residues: CASSPKPGDRGRSPLHF.

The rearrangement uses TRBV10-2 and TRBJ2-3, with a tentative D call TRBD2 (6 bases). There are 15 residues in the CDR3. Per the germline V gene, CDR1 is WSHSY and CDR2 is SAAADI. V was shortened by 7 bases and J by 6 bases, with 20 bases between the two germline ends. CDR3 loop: CASTGVGGKLDTQYF. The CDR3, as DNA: TGCGCCAGCACTGGGGTGGGGGGAAAACTGGATACGCAGTATTTT.

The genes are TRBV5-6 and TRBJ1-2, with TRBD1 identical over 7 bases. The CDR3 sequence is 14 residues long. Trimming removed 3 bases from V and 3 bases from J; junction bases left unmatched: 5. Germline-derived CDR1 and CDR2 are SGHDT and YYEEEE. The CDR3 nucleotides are TGTGCCAGCAGCTCAGAGACAGGGTACTATGGCTACACCTTC. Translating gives CASSSETGYYGYTF.

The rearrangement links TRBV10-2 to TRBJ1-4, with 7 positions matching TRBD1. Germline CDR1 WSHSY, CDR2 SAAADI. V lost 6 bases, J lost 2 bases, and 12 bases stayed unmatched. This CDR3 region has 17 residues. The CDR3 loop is CASSPGTGVSTNEKLFF. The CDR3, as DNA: TGCGCCAGCAGCCCCGGTACAGGGGTGTCCACTAATGAAAAACTGTTTTTT.

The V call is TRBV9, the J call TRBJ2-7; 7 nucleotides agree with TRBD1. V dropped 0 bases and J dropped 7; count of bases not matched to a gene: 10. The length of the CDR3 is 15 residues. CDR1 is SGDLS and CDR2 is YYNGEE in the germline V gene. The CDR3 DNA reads TGTGCCAGCAGCGTAGAGGCGGGCAGGGGGATTGAGCAGTACTTC. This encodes CASSVEAGRGIEQYF.

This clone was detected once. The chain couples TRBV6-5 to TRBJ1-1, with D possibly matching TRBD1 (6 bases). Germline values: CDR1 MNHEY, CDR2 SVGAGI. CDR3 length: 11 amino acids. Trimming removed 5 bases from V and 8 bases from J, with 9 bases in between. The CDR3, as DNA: TGTGCCAGCAGTAAGCAGGGGGAAGCTTTCTTT. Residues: CASSKQGEAFF.

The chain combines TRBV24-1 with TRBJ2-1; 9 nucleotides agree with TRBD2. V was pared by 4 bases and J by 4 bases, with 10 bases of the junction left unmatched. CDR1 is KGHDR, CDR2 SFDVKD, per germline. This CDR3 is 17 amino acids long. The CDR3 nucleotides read TGTGCCACCAGTGACCTGGCCCCAGCGGGGGGTTACAATGAGCAGTTCTTC. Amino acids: CATSDLAPAGGYNEQFF.

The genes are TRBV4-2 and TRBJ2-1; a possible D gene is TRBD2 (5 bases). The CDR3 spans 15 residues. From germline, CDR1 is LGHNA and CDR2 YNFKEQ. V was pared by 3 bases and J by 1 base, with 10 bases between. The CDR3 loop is CASSQGATSYNEQFF. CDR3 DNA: TGTGCCAGCAGCCAGGGAGCGACGTCCTACAATGAGCAGTTCTTC.

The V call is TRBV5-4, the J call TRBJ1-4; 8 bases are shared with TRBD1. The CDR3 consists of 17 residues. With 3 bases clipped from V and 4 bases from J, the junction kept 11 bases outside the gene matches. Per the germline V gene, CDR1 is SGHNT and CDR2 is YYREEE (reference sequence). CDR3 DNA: TGTGCCAGCAGCTCAGGGGGGACAGGTTGGGGTAATGAAAAACTGTTTTTT. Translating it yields CASSSGGTGWGNEKLFF.

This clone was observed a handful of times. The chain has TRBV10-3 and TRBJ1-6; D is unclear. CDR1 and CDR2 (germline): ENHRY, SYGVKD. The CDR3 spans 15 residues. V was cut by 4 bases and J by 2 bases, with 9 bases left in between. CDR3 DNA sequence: TGTGCCATCAGTGCCGGCAGGACCTATAATTCACCCCTCCACTTT. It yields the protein CAISAGRTYNSPLHF.

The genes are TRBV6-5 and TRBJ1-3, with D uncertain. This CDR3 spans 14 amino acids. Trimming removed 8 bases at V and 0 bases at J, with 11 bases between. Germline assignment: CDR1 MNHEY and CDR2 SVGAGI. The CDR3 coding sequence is TGTGCCAGCCGAGAGTCGATCTCTGGAAACACCATATATTTT. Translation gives CASRESISGNTIYF.

The CDR3 loop reads CASSPVRANSPLHF. The CDR3 region has the DNA TGTGCCAGCAGCCCTGTCAGGGCTAATTCACCCCTCCACTTT. The chain is built from TRBV7-9 and TRBJ1-6, with D possibly matching TRBD1 (5 bases). The V end was cut by 5 bases, the J end by 6 bases, with 11 bases between. The CDR3 has 14 residues. Germline V gene data show CDR1 as SEHNR and CDR2 as FQNEAQ (reference sequence). The entire variable domain, with the rest obtained from reference TRBV7-9 and TRBJ1-6, is as follows: DTGVSQNPRHKITKRGQNVTFRCDPISEHNRLYWYRQTLGQGPEFLTYFQNEAQLEKSRLLSDRFSAERPKGSFSTLEIQRTEQGDSAMYLCASSPVRANSPLHFGNGTRLTVT.

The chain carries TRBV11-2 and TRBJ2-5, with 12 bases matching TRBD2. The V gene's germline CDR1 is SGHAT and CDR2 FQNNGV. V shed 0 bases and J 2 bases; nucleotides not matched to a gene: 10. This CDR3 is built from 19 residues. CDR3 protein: CASSLDRSSGGAGQETQYF. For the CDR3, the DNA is TGTGCCAGCAGCTTAGATCGGTCTAGCGGGGGGGCCGGGCAAGAGACCCAGTACTTC.

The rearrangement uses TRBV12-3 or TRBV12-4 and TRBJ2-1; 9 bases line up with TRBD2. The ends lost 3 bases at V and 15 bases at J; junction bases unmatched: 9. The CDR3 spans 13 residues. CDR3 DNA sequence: TGTGCCAGCAGTTTGGAGGGGCGGGAGGGCGCGTTCTTC. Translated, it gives CASSLEGREGAFF.

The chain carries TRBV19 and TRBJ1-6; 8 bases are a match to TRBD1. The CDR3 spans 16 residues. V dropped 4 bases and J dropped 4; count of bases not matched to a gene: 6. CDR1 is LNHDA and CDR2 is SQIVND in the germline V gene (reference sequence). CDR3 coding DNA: TGTGCCAGTAGTACCGGGACAGGTGAATATAATTCACCCCTCCACTTT. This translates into CASSTGTGEYNSPLHF.

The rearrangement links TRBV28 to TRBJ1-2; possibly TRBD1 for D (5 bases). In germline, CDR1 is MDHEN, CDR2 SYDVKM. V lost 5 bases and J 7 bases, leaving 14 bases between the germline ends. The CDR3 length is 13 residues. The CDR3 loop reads CASSARRGSGYTF. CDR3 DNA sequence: TGTGCCAGCAGTGCCAGGAGGGGAAGTGGCTACACCTTC.

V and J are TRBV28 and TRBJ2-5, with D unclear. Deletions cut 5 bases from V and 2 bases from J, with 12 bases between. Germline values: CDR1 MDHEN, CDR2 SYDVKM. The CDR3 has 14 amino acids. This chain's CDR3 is CASSPVRGQETQYF. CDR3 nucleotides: TGTGCCAGCAGTCCCGTCCGCGGTCAAGAGACCCAGTACTTC.

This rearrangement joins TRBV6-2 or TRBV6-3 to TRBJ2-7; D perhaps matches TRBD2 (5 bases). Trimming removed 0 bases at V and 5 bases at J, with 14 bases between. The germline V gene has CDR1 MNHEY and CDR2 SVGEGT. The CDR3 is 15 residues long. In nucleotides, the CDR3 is TGTGCCAGCAGTTACTCCGCGGACTCCCGTGACGAGCAGTACGTC. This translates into CASSYSADSRDEQYV.

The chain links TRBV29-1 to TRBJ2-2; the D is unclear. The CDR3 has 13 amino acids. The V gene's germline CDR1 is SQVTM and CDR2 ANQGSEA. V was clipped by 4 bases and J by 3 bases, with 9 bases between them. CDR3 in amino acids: CSVVHPDTGELFF. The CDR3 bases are TGCAGCGTTGTGCATCCGGACACCGGGGAGCTGTTTTTT.

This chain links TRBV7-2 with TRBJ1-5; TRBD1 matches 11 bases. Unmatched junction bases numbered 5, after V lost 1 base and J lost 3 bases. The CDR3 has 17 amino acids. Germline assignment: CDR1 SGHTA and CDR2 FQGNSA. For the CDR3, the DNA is TGTGCCAGCAGCTTAGTGGGGACAGGGGGTATCAATCAGCCCCAGCATTTT. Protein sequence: CASSLVGTGGINQPQHF.

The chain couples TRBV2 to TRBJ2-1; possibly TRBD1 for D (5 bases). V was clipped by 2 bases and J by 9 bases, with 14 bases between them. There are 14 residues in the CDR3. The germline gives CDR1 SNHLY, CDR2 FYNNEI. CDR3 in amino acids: CASSEISGFGEQFF. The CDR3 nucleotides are TGTGCCAGCAGTGAAATCTCAGGGTTTGGTGAGCAGTTCTTC.

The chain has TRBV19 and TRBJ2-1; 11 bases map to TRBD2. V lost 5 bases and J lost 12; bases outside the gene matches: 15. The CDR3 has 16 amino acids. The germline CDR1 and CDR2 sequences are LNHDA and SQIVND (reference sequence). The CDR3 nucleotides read TGTGCCAGTAGTGCCGACACTAGCGGGGGCCGGTTCGGGCAGTTCTTC. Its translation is CASSADTSGGRFGQFF.

The CDR3 loop is CASSLGTGMGEKLFF. The DNA of the CDR3 is TGTGCCAGCAGCTTGGGGACAGGGATGGGTGAAAAACTGTTTTTT. This rearrangement joins TRBV5-6 to TRBJ1-4; TRBD1 matches 8 bases. The CDR3 sequence is 15 residues long. Germline V gene lookup returns CDR1 SGHDT and CDR2 YYEEEE. V lost 0 bases and J lost 7; bases outside the gene matches: 5.

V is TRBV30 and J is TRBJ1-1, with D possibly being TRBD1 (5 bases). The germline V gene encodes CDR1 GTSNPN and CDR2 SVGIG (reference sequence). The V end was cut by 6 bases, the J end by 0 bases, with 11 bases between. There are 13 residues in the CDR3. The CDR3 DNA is TGTGCCTGTACACAGGACATGAACACTGAAGCTTTCTTT. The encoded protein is CACTQDMNTEAFF.

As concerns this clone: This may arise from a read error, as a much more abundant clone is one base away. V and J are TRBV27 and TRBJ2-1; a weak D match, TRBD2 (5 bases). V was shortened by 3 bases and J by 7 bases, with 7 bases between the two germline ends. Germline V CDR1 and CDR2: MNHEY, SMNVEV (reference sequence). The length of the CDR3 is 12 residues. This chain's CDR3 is CASSLSGNEQFF. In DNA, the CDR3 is TGTGCCAGCAGTTTGTCGGGGAATGAGCAGTTCTTC.

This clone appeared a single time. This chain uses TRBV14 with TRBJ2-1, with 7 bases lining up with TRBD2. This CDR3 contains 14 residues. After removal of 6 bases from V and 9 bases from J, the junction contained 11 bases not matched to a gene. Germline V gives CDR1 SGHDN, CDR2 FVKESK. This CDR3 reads CASRPRSGAFEQFF. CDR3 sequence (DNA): TGTGCCAGCAGGCCAAGAAGCGGGGCATTTGAGCAGTTCTTC.

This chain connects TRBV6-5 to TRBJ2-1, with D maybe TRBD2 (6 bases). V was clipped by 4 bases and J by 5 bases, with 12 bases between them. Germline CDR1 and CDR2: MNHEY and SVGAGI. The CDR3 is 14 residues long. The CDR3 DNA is TGTGCCAGCAGTTTCCTGACTAGTGACAATGAGCAGTTCTTC. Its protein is CASSFLTSDNEQFF.

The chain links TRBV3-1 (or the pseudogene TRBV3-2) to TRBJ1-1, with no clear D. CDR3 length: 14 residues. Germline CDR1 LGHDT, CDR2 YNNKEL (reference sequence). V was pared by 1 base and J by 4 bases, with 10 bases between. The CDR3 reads CASSQGGEGTEAFF. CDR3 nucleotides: TGTGCCAGCAGCCAAGGCGGTGAAGGCACTGAAGCTTTCTTT.

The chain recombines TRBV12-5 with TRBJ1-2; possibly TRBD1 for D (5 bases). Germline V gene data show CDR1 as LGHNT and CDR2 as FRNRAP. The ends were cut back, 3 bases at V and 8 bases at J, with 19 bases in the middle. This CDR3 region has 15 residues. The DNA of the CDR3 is TGTGCTAGTGGTTTCTATTTAGGGGTTATGAGAGGCTACACCTTC. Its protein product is CASGFYLGVMRGYTF.

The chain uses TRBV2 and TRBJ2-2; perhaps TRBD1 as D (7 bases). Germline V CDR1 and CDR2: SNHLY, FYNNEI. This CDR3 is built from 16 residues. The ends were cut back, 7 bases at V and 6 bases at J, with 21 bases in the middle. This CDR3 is CASTPTGRSGSGELFF. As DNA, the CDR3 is TGTGCCAGCACCCCGACAGGGAGGTCAGGGTCCGGGGAGCTGTTTTTT.